This entry is about one T cell receptor (beta chain). As yet, its antigen is unknown. TCRdb reprocessed the 5' RACE reads with MiXCR, giving one entry per CDR3 protein. The sample has about 300,000 distinct CDR3 sequences, under 25% seen once. This record belongs to a study of CD8 T cells in ankylosing spondylitis. Findings of the study overall: Clones tied to disease were said to be significantly enriched in matched ankylosing spondylitis synovial fluid.

With 2 bases removed from V and 4 bases from J, the gap between germline ends came to 18 bases. The CDR3 has 16 amino acids. The sample comprised blood, either unsorted or a sorted T cell fraction (not recorded which). This rearrangement joins TRBV12-3 or TRBV12-4 to TRBJ2-7; D is perhaps TRBD1 (6 bases). The receptor comes from a female donor with ankylosing spondylitis or in good health (not recorded which). The CDR3 reads CASSLTGPPVGYEQYF. DNA for the CDR3: TGTGCCAGCAGTTTAACAGGGCCCCCGGTGGGGTACGAGCAGTACTTC.